This TCR beta chain was retrieved from a study of blood T cell repertoires in COVID-19. As for the study in general: Samples taken during acute and convalescent COVID-19 were collected in the United States, Italy and Spain. The analysed material was cDNA or gDNA that came from T cells, B-cell-depleted T cells, or PBMCs.

The CDR3 consists of 17 residues. Germline-derived CDR1 and CDR2 are LGHDT and YNNKEL (reference sequence). The V end was cut by 4 bases, the J end by 5 bases, with 23 bases between. Original data processing: Reference gene primer amplification in the assay estimated nucleated cell counts. Sequenced by immunoSEQ multiplex PCR; TCRdb stores in-frame clones only, minus some. The V and J calls and clone size are taken from that table; D and trimming were inferred from the DNA. The sample contains tens of thousands of clones, around 86% of which appear only once. Sequenced: peripheral blood. The clonotype comes from a man in his sixties with acute or convalescent COVID-19. The chain has TRBV3-1 (or the pseudogene TRBV3-2) and TRBJ2-5, with TRBD2 as a possible D gene (6 bases). The CDR3 sequence is CASSRGPGTSGGETQYF. DNA of the CDR3: TGTGCCAGCAGCCGAGGCCCCGGGACGTCAGGAGGGGAGACCCAGTACTTC.